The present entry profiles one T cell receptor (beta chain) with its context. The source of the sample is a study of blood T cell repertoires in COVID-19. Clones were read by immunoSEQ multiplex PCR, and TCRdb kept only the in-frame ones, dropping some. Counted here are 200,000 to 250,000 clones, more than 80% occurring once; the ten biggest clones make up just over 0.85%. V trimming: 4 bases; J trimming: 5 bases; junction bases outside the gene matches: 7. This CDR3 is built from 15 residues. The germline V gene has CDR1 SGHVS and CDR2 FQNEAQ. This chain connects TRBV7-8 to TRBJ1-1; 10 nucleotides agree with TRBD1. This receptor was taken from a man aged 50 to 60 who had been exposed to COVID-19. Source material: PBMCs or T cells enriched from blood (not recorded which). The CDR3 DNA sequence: TGTGCCAGCAGCTCCTGGACAGGGGGAAGGACTGAAGCTTTCTTT. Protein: CASSSWTGGRTEAFF.